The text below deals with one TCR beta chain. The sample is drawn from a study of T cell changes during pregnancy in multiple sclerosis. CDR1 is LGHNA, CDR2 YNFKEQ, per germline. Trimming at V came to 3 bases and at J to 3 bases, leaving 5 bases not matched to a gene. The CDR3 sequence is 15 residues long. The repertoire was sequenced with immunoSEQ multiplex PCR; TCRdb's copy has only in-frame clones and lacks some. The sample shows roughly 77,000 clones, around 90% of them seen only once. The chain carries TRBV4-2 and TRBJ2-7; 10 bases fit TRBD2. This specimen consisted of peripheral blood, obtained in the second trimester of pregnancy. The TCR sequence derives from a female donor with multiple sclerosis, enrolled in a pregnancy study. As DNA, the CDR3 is TGTGCCAGCAGCCACCCTAGCGGGAGAGTCTACGAGCAGTACTTC. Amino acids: CASSHPSGRVYEQYF.